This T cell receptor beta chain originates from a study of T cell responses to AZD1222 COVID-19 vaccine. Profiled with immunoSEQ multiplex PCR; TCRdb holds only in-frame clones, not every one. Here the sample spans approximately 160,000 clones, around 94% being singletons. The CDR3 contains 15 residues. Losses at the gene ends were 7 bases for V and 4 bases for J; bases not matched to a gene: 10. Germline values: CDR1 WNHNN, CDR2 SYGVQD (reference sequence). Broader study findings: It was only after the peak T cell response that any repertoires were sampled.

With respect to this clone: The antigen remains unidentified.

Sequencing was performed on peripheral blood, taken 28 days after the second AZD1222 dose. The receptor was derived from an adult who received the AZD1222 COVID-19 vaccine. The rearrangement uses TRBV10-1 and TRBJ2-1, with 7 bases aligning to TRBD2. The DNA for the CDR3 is TGCGCCAGCACTCCCCGGGCTAGCGGTTACAATGAGCAGTTCTTC. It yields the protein CASTPRASGYNEQFF.